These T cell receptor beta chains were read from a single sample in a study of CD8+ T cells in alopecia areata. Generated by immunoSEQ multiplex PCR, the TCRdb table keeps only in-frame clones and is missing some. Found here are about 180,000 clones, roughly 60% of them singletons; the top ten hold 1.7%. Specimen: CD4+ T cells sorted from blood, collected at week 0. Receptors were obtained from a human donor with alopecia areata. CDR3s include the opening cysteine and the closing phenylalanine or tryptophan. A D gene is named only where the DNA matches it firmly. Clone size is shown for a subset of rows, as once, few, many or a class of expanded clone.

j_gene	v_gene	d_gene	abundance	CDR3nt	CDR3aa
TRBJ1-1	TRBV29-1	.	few	TGCAGCGTTGCTTTGTCCTCTGGGGCTTTCTTT	CSVALSSGAFF
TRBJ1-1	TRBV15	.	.	TGTGCCACCAGCAGAACAGGGTCGAACACTGAAGCTTTCTTT	CATSRTGSNTEAFF
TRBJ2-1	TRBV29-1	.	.	TGCAGCGTCCGATCTAGCTCCTACAATGAGCAGTTCTTC	CSVRSSSYNEQFF
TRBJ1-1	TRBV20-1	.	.	TGCAGTGCTCTTAACTACCCTCAAGCTTTCTTT	CSALNYPQAFF
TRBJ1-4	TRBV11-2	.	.	TGTGCCAGCAGCCGGGGGCTAGGAGAAAAACTGTTTTTT	CASSRGLGEKLFF
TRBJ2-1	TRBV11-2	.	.	TGTGCCAGCAGCTTAGAGGTGTTAAGTCGTGAGCAGTTCTTC	CASSLEVLSREQFF
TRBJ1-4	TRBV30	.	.	TGTGCCTGGGAGGGGAAGACTAATGAAAAACTGTTTTTT	CAWEGKTNEKLFF
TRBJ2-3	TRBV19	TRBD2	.	TGTGCCAGTAGTAGGGGGACTATTGACTCCTATACGCAGTATTTT	CASSRGTIDSYTQYF
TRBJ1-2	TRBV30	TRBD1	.	TGTGCCTGGAAGGCTATCAGGGGGCGCGATGGCTACACCTTC	CAWKAIRGRDGYTF
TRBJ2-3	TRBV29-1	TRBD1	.	TGCAGCGGAAGACAGGGGTTTGGCACAGATACGCAGTATTTT	CSGRQGFGTDTQYF
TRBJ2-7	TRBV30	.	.	TGTGCCTGGAGTAGGCAGGCCGAGCAGTACTTC	CAWSRQAEQYF
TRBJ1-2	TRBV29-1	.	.	TGCAGCGCTACGTACTCCCAATATGGCTACACCTTC	CSATYSQYGYTF
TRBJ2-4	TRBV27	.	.	TGTGCCAGCAGTTTATCGTCCCCGAGGGACATTCAGTACTTC	CASSLSSPRDIQYF
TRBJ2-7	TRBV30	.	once	TGTGCCTGGAGTAACCTCTACGAGCAGTACTTC	CAWSNLYEQYF
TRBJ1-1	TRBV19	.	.	TGTGCCAGTAGTATAGGGTCGGGCCCGGGGGCTGAAGCTTTCTTT	CASSIGSGPGAEAFF
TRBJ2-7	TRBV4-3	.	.	TGCGCCAGCAGCCACCGGACCGGGGACGAGCAGTACTTC	CASSHRTGDEQYF
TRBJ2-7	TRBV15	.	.	TGTGCCACCAGCCGCGAAGGGGGGTTTAGGCAGTACTTC	CATSREGGFRQYF
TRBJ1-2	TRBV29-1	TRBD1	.	TGCAGCGCCGCTCCGGGACAGAGTAACTATGGCTACACCTTC	CSAAPGQSNYGYTF
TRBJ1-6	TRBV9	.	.	TGTGCCAGCAGCGGCGGGGGGTATAATTCACCCCTCCACTTT	CASSGGGYNSPLHF
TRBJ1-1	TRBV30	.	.	TGTGCCCGCCGAGGTCTGGGGAGTACTGAAGCTTTCTTT	CARRGLGSTEAFF
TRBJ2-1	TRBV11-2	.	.	TGTGCCAGCACTTCACACAATGAGCAGTTCTTC	CASTSHNEQFF
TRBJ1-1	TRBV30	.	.	TGTGCCTGGAGTTCGCAGGGAAACACTGAAGCTTTCTTT	CAWSSQGNTEAFF
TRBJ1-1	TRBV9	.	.	TGTGCCAGCAGCGTAGTAGGACAAACGAACACTGAAGCTTTCTTT	CASSVVGQTNTEAFF
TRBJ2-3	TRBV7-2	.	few	TGTGCCAGCAGCCCCCGACTAGTCGGCGCAGATACGCAGTATTTT	CASSPRLVGADTQYF
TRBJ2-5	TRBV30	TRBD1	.	TGTGCCTGGAGTTCAACCAGGGGGGAGACCCAGTACTTC	CAWSSTRGETQYF
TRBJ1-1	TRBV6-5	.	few	TGTGCCAGCAGTTCTCGAGGAGGAAACACTGAAGCTTTCTTT	CASSSRGGNTEAFF
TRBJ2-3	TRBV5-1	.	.	TGCGCCAGCAGCTTGGGTTCCCCGCGGGACCTTAGCACAGATACGCAGTATTTT	CASSLGSPRDLSTDTQYF
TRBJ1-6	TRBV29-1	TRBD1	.	TGCAGCGTTGAAGATCAGGACAGGGACGGTTCACCCCTCCACTTT	CSVEDQDRDGSPLHF
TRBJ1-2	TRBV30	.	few	TGTGCCTGGAGGTCCGACCTAACTCATCAGAACCATGCAAATGGCTACACCTTC	CAWRSDLTHQNHANGYTF
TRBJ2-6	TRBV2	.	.	TGTGCCAGCAGTCTTGAGGGTAGGGTCGCTGGGGCCAACGTCCTGACTTTC	CASSLEGRVAGANVLTF
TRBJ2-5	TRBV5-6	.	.	TGTGCCAGCAGCTATCGACCTAGGAATCGCCAAGAGACCCAGTACTTC	CASSYRPRNRQETQYF
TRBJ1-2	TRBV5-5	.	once	TGTGCCAGCAGCTACGGGGGAGCAGGGAACTATGGCTACACCTTC	CASSYGGAGNYGYTF
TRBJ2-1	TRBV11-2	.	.	TGTGCCAGCAGCCCCGCGGGGGCGGGTCTGTTCTTC	CASSPAGAGLFF
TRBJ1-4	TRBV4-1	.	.	TGCGCCAGCAGCCAAGCCCTAACAACTAATGAAAAACTGTTTTTT	CASSQALTTNEKLFF
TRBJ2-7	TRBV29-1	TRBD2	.	TGCAGCGTTGCTAGCGGGGGGGAGTTCGGCGAGCAGTACTTC	CSVASGGEFGEQYF
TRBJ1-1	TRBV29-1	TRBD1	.	TGCAGCGTTGACCGGGACAGGGGGAACACTGAAGCTTTCTTT	CSVDRDRGNTEAFF
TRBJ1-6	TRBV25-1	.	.	TGTGCCAGCAGTGAATACCTCACAGATTCACCCCTCCACTTT	CASSEYLTDSPLHF
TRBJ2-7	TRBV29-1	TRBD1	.	TGCAGCGTTGTGGGGACAGGGGTATTGAACGAGCAGTACTTC	CSVVGTGVLNEQYF
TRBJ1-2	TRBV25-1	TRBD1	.	TGTGCCAGCAGCTGGACAGGCCAGAGAGGCTACACCTTC	CASSWTGQRGYTF
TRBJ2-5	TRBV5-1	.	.	TGCGCCAGCAGCTTGGGTCTGGACGGGAAAGAGACCCAGTACTTC	CASSLGLDGKETQYF